What follows are 19 T cell receptor beta chains derived from one specimen sequenced in a study of tumor-infiltrating lymphocytes in localized non-small cell lung cancer. Generated by immunoSEQ multiplex PCR, the TCRdb table keeps only in-frame clones and is missing some. This table holds roughly 12,000 clones, around 71% found once. Material for sequencing was uninvolved lung tissue not adjacent to the tumor. Receptors were obtained from a human donor with non-small cell lung cancer.

The V gene is TRBV4-3, the J gene TRBJ1-5, with D maybe TRBD1 (5 bases). The germline gives CDR1 LGHNA, CDR2 YSLEER. The V gene lost 0 bases and the J gene lost 6 bases, with 12 bases spanning the gap. The CDR3 is made up of 15 amino acids. The CDR3 DNA is TGCGCCAGCAGCCAAGATCCCAGGGTAGGTCAGCCCCAGCATTTT. Encoded protein: CASSQDPRVGQPQHF.

The rearrangement uses TRBV10-3 and TRBJ2-5; TRBD1 aligns across 9 bases. Trimming took 10 bases from V and 3 from J; bases not matched to a gene: 9. CDR3 length equals 14 residues. Per the germline V gene, CDR1 is ENHRY and CDR2 is SYGVKD. DNA for the CDR3: TGTGCCACAGCTGGACAGGGGAGCGAAGAGACCCAGTACTTC. Translated: CATAGQGSEETQYF.

The chain couples TRBV20-1 to TRBJ2-3; a weak D match, TRBD2 (5 bases). The germline CDR1 and CDR2 sequences are DFQATT and SNEGSKA (reference sequence). Trimming removed 7 bases at V and 2 bases at J, with 7 bases between. The CDR3 sequence is 11 residues long. CDR3 protein: CSVSVTDTQYF. CDR3 sequence (DNA): TGCAGTGTTAGCGTCACAGATACGCAGTATTTT.

By share of the sample, this clone is medium-sized. This chain joins TRBV7-9 and TRBJ2-3; 12 bases are shared with TRBD2. Trimming took 5 bases from V and 11 from J; bases not matched to a gene: 11. This CDR3 comprises 15 residues. Germline V gene lookup returns CDR1 SEHNR and CDR2 FQNEAQ (reference sequence). CDR3: CASSPRTSGMRRQYF. In DNA, the CDR3 is TGTGCCAGCAGCCCCCGGACTAGCGGGATGCGGCGGCAGTATTTT.

This clone has a single count. The genes are TRBV4-3 and TRBJ2-1; 12 bases align to TRBD2. From germline, CDR1 is LGHNA and CDR2 YSLEER. The CDR3 loop spans 15 amino acids. With 4 bases clipped from V and 5 bases from J, the junction kept 3 bases outside the gene matches. This CDR3 reads CASSLRLAGDNEQFF. CDR3 bases: TGCGCCAGCAGCCTACGACTAGCGGGAGACAATGAGCAGTTCTTC.

The genes are TRBV13 and TRBJ2-7; TRBD2 might be the D (7 bases). The CDR3 loop spans 12 amino acids. Germline CDR1 reads PRHDT; CDR2 reads FYEKMQ (reference sequence). V was shortened by 4 bases and J by 5 bases, with 9 bases between the two germline ends. CDR3 nucleotides: TGTGCCAGCAGCTGGGGGGGCGACGAGCAGTACTTC. Its translation is CASSWGGDEQYF. Using reference TRBV13 and TRBJ2-7 for the parts outside the CDR3, the full variable domain is AAGVIQSPRHLIKEKRETATLKCYPIPRHDTVYWYQQGPGQDPQFLISFYEKMQSDKGSIPDRFSAQQFSDYHSELNMSSLELGDSALYFCASSWGGDEQYFGPGTRLTVT.

This rearrangement joins TRBV19 to TRBJ2-2, with 8 positions matching TRBD1. CDR3 length: 16 residues. The J segment lost 4 bases and the V segment lost 3 bases, leaving 7 bases of the junction unmatched. Germline V gives CDR1 LNHDA, CDR2 SQIVND (reference sequence). In nucleotides, the CDR3 is TGTGCCAGTAGTATTCGGACAGGGTCGAGCACCGGGGAGCTGTTTTTT. The encoded protein is CASSIRTGSSTGELFF.

This clone was picked up one time. The chain carries TRBV6-5 and TRBJ1-5, with D perhaps TRBD1 (6 bases). This CDR3 is built from 15 residues. Deletions cut 6 bases from V and 2 bases from J, with 14 bases between. The germline gives CDR1 MNHEY, CDR2 SVGAGI. This CDR3 is CASSPGRGCNQPQHF. In nucleotides, the CDR3 is TGTGCCAGCAGCCCCGGCAGGGGTTGCAATCAGCCCCAGCATTTT.

This clone came up once. The chain joins TRBV5-6 to TRBJ1-1, with 8 bases aligning to TRBD1. Germline values: CDR1 SGHDT, CDR2 YYEEEE. The CDR3 length is 16 residues. V lost 1 base and J lost 6; bases outside the gene matches: 11. The CDR3: CASSLRQGTMRAEAFF. The CDR3 nucleotides read TGTGCCAGCAGCTTGAGACAGGGGACAATGAGGGCTGAAGCTTTCTTT. The entire variable domain, with the rest obtained from reference TRBV5-6 and TRBJ1-1, is as follows: DAGVTQSPTHLIKTRGQQVTLRCSPKSGHDTVSWYQQALGQGPQFIFQYYEEEERQRGNFPDRFSGHQFPNYSSELNVNALLLGDSALYLCASSLRQGTMRAEAFFGQGTRLTVV.

This chain's CDR3 is CASSTSTSGRFDYEQYF. Written as DNA, the CDR3 is TGTGCCAGCAGTACCTCGACTAGCGGGAGGTTTGACTACGAGCAGTACTTC. This chain uses TRBV28 with TRBJ2-7; TRBD2 matches at 13 bases. Trimming took 5 bases from V and 3 from J; bases not matched to a gene: 10. CDR1 and CDR2 from the germline V gene are MDHEN and SYDVKM. CDR3 size: 17 residues.

This clone was counted a single time. The J gene is TRBJ1-6, the V gene TRBV4-3; D remains unclear. The CDR3 length is 16 residues. V dropped 3 bases and J dropped 10 bases, with 19 bases sitting between them. Germline V CDR1 and CDR2: LGHNA, YSLEER. The CDR3 sequence is CASSQTLGGLRSPLHF. Written as DNA, the CDR3 is TGCGCCAGCAGCCAGACCCTGGGTGGTCTTCGATCACCCCTCCACTTT.

This clone was detected a few times. The gene calls are TRBV7-2 and TRBJ2-5; TRBD1 aligns across 8 bases. CDR1 and CDR2 (germline): SGHTA, FQGNSA. V shed 3 bases, J shed 5 bases, and the junction held 11 bases outside the gene matches. The CDR3 is 16 amino acids. The CDR3 protein is CASSFRQGRIGETQYF. As DNA, the CDR3 is TGTGCCAGCAGCTTTAGACAGGGGCGGATAGGTGAGACCCAGTACTTC. The full variable domain, completed using reference TRBV7-2 and TRBJ2-5, is GAGVSQSPSNKVTEKGKDVELRCDPISGHTALYWYRQSLGQGLEFLIYFQGNSAPDKSGLPSDRFSAERTGGSVSTLTIQRTQQEDSAVYLCASSFRQGRIGETQYFGPGTRLLVL.

The chain combines TRBV7-8 with TRBJ2-3; 7 bases align to TRBD1. J gave up 2 bases and V 5 bases, and 7 bases lay outside the gene matches. This CDR3 comprises 15 residues. From germline, CDR1 is SGHVS and CDR2 FQNEAQ. The CDR3 spells CASSPLDRFTDTQYF. CDR3 sequence (DNA): TGTGCCAGCAGCCCCCTGGACAGGTTCACAGATACGCAGTATTTT.

In its sample, this clone ranks as medium-sized. The rearrangement uses TRBV7-2 and TRBJ2-7; TRBD2 might be the D (6 bases). V dropped 4 bases and J dropped 0 bases, with 10 bases sitting between them. The CDR3 runs to 14 residues. CDR1 SGHTA and CDR2 FQGNSA come from the germline V gene. This CDR3 is CASSSGLGSYEQYF. CDR3 sequence (DNA): TGTGCCAGCAGCTCGGGACTGGGCTCCTACGAGCAGTACTTC.

This clone was recorded only once. The chain combines TRBV6-5 with TRBJ1-4, with 7 bases that match TRBD1. With V trimmed by 6 bases and J by 5 bases, 6 bases remained unmatched. The CDR3 spans 14 residues. Germline V gives CDR1 MNHEY, CDR2 SVGAGI. DNA of the CDR3: TGTGCCAGCAGACCAGGGGGGAGAAATGAAAAACTGTTTTTT. As protein: CASRPGGRNEKLFF.

This sequence joins TRBV4-3 and TRBJ2-1, with D unresolved. This CDR3 is 12 amino acids long. The germline CDR1 and CDR2 sequences are LGHNA and YSLEER. V shed 1 base and J shed 6 bases, with 4 bases lying between them. The CDR3 DNA is TGCGCCAGCAGCCAAGTCAGCAATGAGCAGTTCTTC. Translating it yields CASSQVSNEQFF.

The V and J genes are TRBV28 and TRBJ2-3; 13 nucleotides align to TRBD2. The CDR3 sequence is 17 residues long. Germline CDR1 reads MDHEN; CDR2 reads SYDVKM. The V gene end was trimmed by 3 bases and the J gene end by 6 bases; junction bases not matched to a gene: 9. CDR3 protein: CASSFWTSGSPGDTQYF. In nucleotides, the CDR3 is TGTGCCAGCAGTTTTTGGACTAGCGGGAGTCCTGGGGATACGCAGTATTTT.

J is TRBJ2-3 and V is TRBV28; possibly TRBD2 for D (5 bases). Germline values: CDR1 MDHEN, CDR2 SYDVKM. The CDR3 runs 14 residues. Trimming left V 5 bases short and J 1 base short, with 10 bases between. CDR3 sequence reads: CASSPVLGTDTQYF. The CDR3 DNA is TGTGCCAGCAGTCCAGTACTAGGCACAGATACGCAGTATTTT.

This clone appeared a few times. The chain combines TRBV11-3 with TRBJ1-2, with no clear D. With 1 base removed from V and 8 bases from J, the gap between germline ends came to 14 bases. The V gene's germline CDR1 is SGHNT and CDR2 YENEEA. The CDR3 has 14 amino acids. The CDR3 nucleotides are TGTGCCAGCAGCTTAGCTCCCGGATTGGGAGGCTACACCTTC. Protein product: CASSLAPGLGGYTF.